This TCR beta chain was documented in a study of blood T cell repertoires in COVID-19. Study-wide context: Italy, Spain and the United States were the sources of the convalescent and acute COVID-19 samples. PBMCs, B-cell-depleted T cells, or T cells were the source of the cDNA or gDNA that made up the material.

The CDR3 loop spans 14 amino acids. Germline loops: CDR1 SGHRS, CDR2 YFSETQ. V was shortened by 4 bases and J by 1 base, with 11 bases between the two germline ends. Original data processing: Amplified reference gene primers provided the basis for estimating nucleated cell counts. TCRdb keeps only in-frame clones here, not all; method: immunoSEQ multiplex PCR. Clonal size and the V and J genes are those of that table, whereas D and trimming came from the DNA. The table has more than 200,000 clones, 80% to 90% seen once. J is TRBJ1-1 and V is TRBV5-1; possible D gene TRBD1, 6 bases. This TCR was sampled from a man aged 50 to 59 with acute or convalescent COVID-19. Sequencing was carried out using peripheral blood. The CDR3 sequence: CASSPLQGNTEAFF. In DNA, the CDR3 is TGCGCCAGCAGCCCGTTACAGGGGAACACTGAAGCTTTCTTT.